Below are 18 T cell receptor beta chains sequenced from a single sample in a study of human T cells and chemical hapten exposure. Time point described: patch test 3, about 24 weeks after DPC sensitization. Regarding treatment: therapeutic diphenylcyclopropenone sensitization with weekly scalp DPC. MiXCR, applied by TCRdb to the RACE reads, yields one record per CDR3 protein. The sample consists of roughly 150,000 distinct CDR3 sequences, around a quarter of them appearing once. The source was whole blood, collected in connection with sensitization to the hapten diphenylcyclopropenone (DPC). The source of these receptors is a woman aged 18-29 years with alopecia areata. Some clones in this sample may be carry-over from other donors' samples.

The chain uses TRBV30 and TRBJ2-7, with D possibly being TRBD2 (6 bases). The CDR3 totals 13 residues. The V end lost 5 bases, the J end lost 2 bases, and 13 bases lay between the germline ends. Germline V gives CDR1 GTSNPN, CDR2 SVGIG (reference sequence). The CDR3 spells CAWGLGGPYEQYF. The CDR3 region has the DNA TGTGCCTGGGGTCTCGGGGGTCCCTACGAGCAGTACTTC.

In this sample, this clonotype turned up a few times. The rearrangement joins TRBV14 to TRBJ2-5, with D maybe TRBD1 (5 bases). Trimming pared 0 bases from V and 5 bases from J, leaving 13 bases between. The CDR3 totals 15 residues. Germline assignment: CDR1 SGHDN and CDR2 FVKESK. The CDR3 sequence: CASSQDRVQGETQYF. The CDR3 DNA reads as TGTGCCAGCAGCCAAGACAGGGTCCAAGGCGAGACCCAGTACTTC. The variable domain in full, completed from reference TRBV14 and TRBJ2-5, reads EAGVTQFPSHSVIEKGQTVTLRCDPISGHDNLYWYRRVMGKEIKFLLHFVKESKQDESGMPNNRFLAERTGGTYSTLKVQPAELEDSGVYFCASSQDRVQGETQYFGPGTRLLVL.

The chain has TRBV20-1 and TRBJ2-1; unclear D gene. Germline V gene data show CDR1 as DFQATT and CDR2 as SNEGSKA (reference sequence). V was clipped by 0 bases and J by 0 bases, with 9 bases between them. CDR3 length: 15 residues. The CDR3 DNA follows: TGCAGTGCTAGAGATCTTGTGTACTCCTACAATGAGCAGTTCTTC. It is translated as CSARDLVYSYNEQFF.

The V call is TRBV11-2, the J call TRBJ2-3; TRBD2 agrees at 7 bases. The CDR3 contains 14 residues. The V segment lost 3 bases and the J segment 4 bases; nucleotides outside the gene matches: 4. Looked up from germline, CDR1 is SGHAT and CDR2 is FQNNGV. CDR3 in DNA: TGTGCCAGCAGCTTGTCTGGGGGGGCAGATACGCAGTATTTT. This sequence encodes CASSLSGGADTQYF.

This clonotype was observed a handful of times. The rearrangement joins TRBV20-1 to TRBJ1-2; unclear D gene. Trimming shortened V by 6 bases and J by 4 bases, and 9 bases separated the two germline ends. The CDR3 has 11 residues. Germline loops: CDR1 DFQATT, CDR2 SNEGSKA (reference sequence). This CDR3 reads CSAGPLYGYTF. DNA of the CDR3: TGCAGTGCCGGACCCCTCTATGGCTACACCTTC.

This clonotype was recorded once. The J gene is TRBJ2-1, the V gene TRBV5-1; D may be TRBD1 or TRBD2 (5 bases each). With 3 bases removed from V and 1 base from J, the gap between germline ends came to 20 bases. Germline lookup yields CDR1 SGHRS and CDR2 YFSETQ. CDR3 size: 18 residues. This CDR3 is CASSSIRGRLNSYNEQFF. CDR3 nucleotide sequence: TGCGCCAGCAGCTCGATACGGGGACGGCTGAATTCCTACAATGAGCAGTTCTTC.

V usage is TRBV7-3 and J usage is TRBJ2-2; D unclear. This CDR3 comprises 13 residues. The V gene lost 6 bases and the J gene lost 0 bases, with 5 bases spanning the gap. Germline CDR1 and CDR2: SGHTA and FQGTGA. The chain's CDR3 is CASRGANTGELFF. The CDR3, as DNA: TGTGCCAGCAGGGGCGCGAACACCGGGGAGCTGTTTTTT.

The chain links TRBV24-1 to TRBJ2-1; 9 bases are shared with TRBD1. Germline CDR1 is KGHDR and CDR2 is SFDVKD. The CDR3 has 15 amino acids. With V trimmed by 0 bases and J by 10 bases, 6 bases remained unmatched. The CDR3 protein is CATSDLVWTGAEQFF. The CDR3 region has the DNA TGTGCCACCAGTGATTTGGTCTGGACAGGGGCAGAGCAGTTCTTC.

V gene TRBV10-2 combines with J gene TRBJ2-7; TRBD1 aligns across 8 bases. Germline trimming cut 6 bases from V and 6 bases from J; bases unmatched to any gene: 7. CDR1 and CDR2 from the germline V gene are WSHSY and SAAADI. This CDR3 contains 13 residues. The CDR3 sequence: CASRGLTGAEQYF. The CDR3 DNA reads TGCGCCAGCAGGGGTTTGACAGGGGCCGAGCAGTACTTC.

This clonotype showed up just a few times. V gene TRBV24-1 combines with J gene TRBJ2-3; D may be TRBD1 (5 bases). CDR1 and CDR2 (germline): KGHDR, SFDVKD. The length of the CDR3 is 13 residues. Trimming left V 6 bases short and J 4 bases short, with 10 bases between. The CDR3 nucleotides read TGTGCCACCAGTTTAGCAGGGCCAGATACGCAGTATTTT. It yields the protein CATSLAGPDTQYF.

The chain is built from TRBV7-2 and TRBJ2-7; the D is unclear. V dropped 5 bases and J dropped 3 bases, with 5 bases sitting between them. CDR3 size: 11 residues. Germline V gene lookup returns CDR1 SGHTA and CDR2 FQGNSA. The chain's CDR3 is CASSRIYEQYF. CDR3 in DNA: TGTGCCAGCAGCCGGATCTACGAGCAGTACTTC. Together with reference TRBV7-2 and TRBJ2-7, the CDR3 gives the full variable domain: GAGVSQSPSNKVTEKGKDVELRCDPISGHTALYWYRQSLGQGLEFLIYFQGNSAPDKSGLPSDRFSAERTGGSVSTLTIQRTQQEDSAVYLCASSRIYEQYFGPGTRLTVT.

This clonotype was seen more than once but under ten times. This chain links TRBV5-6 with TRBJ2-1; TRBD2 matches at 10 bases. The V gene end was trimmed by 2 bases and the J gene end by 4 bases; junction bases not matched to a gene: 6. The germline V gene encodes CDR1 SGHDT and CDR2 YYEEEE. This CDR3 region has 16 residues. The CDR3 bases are TGTGCCAGCAGCTTCATATTACTAGCGGGGTACAATGAGCAGTTCTTC. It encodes CASSFILLAGYNEQFF. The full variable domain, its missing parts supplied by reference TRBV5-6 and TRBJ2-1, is DAGVTQSPTHLIKTRGQQVTLRCSPKSGHDTVSWYQQALGQGPQFIFQYYEEEERQRGNFPDRFSGHQFPNYSSELNVNALLLGDSALYLCASSFILLAGYNEQFFGPGTRLTVL.

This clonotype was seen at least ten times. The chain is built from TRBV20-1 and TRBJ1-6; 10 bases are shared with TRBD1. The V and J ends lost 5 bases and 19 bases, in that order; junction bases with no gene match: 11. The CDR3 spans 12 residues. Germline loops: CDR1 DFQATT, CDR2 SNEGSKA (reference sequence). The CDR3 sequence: CSAPPTGTGVHF. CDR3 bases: TGCAGTGCTCCCCCCACCGGGACAGGGGTTCACTTT.

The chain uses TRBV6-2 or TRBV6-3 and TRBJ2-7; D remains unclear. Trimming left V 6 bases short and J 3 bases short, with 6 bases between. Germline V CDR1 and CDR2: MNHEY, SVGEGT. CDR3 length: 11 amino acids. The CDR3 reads CASRRDYEQYF. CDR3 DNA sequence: TGTGCCAGCAGAAGGGACTACGAGCAGTACTTC.

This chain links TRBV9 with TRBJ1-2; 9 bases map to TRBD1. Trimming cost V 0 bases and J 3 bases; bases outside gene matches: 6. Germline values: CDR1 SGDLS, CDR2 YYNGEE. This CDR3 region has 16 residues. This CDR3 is CASSVDRTGAYYGYTF. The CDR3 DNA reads TGTGCCAGCAGCGTAGATCGGACAGGGGCTTACTATGGCTACACCTTC.

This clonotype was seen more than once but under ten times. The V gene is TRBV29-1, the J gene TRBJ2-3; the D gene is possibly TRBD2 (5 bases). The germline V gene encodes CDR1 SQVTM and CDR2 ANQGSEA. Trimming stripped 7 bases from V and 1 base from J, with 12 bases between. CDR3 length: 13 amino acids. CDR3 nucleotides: TGCAGCGCGGGGAAGTTGGGCACAGATACGCAGTATTTT. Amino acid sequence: CSAGKLGTDTQYF.

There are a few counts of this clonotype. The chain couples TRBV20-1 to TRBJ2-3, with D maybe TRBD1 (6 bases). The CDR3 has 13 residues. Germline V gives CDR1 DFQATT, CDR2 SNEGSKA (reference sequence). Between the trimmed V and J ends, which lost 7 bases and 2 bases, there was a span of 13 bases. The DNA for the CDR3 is TGCAGTGGAAAGGGGACAAACACAGATACGCAGTATTTT. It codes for CSGKGTNTDTQYF.

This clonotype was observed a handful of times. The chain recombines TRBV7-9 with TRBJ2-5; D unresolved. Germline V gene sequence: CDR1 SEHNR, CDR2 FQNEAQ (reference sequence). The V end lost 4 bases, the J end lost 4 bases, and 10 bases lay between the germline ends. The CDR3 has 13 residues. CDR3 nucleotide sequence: TGTGCCAGCAGCTGGGAAGGGCTAGAGACCCAGTACTTC. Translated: CASSWEGLETQYF.